In its sample, the clone carrying this TCR beta chain was seen a few times. This specimen belongs to a study of T cells after yellow fever vaccination. Study-level information: For low cell numbers, libraries were made with SMART-Seq v4 Ultra Low Input.

Template-switching 5'RACE yielded the TCR cDNA; a universal primer site and UMIs were added in the process. TCRdb processed the 5' RACE reads anew with MiXCR; each CDR3 protein has one entry. The sample records hundreds of thousands of distinct CDR3 sequences, roughly 14% being singletons. The CDR3 consists of 18 residues. The V segment lost 6 bases and the J segment 3 bases; nucleotides outside the gene matches: 18. Germline CDR1 MNHNS, CDR2 SASEGT. The specimen comprised PBMCs, sampled on the day of the yellow fever booster vaccination. This receptor was obtained from a man under 40 who received the YFV17D yellow fever vaccine. The chain couples TRBV6-1 to TRBJ2-7; 9 bases line up with TRBD1. The CDR3 sequence: CASRQYVVGTGQFYEQYF. In DNA, the CDR3 is TGTGCCAGCAGGCAATACGTTGTCGGGACAGGGCAATTCTACGAGCAGTACTTC.